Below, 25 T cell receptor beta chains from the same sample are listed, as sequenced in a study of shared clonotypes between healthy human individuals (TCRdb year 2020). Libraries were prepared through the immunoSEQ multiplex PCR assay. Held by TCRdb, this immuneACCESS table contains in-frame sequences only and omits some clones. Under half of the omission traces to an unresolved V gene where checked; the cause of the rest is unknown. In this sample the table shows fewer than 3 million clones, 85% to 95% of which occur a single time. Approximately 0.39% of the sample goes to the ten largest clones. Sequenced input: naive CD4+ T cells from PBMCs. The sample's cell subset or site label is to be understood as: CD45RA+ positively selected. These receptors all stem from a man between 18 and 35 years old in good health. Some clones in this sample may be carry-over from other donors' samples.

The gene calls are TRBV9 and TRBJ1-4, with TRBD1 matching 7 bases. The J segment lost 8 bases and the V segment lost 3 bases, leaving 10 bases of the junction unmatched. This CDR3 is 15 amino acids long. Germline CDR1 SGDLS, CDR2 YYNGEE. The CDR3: CASSARQGSIEKLFF. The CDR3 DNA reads TGTGCCAGCAGCGCGCGACAGGGCTCTATCGAAAAACTGTTTTTT.

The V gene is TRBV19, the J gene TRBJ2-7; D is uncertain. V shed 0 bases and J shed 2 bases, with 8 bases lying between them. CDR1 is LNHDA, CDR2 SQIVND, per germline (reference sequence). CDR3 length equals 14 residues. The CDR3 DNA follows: TGTGCCAGTAGTATAGATCCGAGGACCTACGAGCAGTACTTC. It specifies CASSIDPRTYEQYF.

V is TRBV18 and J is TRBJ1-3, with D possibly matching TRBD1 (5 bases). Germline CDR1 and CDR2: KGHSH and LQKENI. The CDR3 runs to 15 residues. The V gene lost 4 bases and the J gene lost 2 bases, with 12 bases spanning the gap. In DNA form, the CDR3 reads TGTGCCAGCTCACTCCCGGGGACGGCTGGAAACACCATATATTTT. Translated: CASSLPGTAGNTIYF. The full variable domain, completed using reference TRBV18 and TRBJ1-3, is NAGVMQNPRHLVRRRGQEARLRCSPMKGHSHVYWYRQLPEEGLKFMVYLQKENIIDESGMPKERFSAEFPKEGPSILRIQQVVRGDSAAYFCASSLPGTAGNTIYFGEGSWLTVV.

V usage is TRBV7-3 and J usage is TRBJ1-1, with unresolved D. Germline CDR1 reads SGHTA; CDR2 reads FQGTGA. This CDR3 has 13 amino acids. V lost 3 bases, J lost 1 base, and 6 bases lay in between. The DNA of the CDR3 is TGTGCCAGCAGCTTTTTGGAGAACACTGAAGCTTTCTTT. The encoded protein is CASSFLENTEAFF.

CDR3 loop: CASSLDGGAWETQYF. CDR3 sequence (DNA): TGCGCCAGCAGCTTGGACGGGGGCGCGTGGGAGACCCAGTACTTC. The chain combines TRBV5-1 with TRBJ2-5; perhaps D is TRBD1 or TRBD2 (6 bases each). From germline, CDR1 is SGHRS and CDR2 YFSETQ. Deletions cut 0 bases from V and 5 bases from J, with 14 bases between. There are 15 residues in the CDR3.

CDR3 protein: CASSTPGRVRAEAFF. The CDR3 DNA reads TGTGCCAGCAGTACCCCCGGCAGGGTACGGGCTGAAGCTTTCTTT. V is TRBV28 and J is TRBJ1-1; D possibly corresponds to TRBD1 (5 bases). Germline V gene lookup returns CDR1 MDHEN and CDR2 SYDVKM. The CDR3 is 15 amino acids. The ends were cut back, 5 bases at V and 6 bases at J, with 19 bases in the middle.

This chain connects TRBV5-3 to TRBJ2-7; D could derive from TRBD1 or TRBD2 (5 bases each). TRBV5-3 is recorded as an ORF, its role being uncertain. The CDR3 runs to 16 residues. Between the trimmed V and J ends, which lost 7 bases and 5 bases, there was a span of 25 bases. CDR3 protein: CAREVGRGAFQDEQYF. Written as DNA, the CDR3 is TGTGCCAGAGAAGTGGGGAGAGGGGCCTTTCAGGACGAGCAGTACTTC.

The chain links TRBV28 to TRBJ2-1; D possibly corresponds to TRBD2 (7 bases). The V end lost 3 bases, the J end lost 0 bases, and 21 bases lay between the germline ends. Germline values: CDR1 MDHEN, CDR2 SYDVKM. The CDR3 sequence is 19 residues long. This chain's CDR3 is CASSFIWRGRLSSYNEQFF. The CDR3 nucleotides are TGTGCCAGCAGTTTCATATGGCGGGGGCGCTTGAGCTCCTACAATGAGCAGTTCTTC.

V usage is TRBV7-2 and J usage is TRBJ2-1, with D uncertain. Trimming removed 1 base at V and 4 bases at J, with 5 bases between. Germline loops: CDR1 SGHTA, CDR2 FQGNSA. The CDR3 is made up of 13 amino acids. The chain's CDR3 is CASSLERYNEQFF. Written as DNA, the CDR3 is TGTGCCAGCAGCTTAGAGAGGTACAATGAGCAGTTCTTC.

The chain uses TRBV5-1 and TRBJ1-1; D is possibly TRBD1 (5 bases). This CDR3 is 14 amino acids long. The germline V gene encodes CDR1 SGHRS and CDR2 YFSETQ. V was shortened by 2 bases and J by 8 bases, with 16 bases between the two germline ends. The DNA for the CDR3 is TGCGCCAGCAGCTTAGGCCCCGGGGGAAAAGAAGCTTTCTTT. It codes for CASSLGPGGKEAFF.

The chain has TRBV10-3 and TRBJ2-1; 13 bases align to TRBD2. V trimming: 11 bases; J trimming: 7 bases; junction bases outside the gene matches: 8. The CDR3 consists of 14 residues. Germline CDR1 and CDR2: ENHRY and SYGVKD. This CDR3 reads CAAATSGRGNEQFF. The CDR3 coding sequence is TGTGCCGCCGCTACTAGCGGGAGGGGAAATGAGCAGTTCTTC.

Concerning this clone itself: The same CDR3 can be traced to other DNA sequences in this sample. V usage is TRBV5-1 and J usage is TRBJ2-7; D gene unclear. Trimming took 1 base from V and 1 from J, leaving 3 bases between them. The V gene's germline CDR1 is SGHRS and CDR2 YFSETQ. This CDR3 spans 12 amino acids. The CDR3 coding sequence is TGCGCCAGCAGCTTGTCGTCCTACGAGCAGTACTTC. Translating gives CASSLSSYEQYF. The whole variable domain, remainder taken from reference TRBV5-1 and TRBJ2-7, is KAGVTQTPRYLIKTRGQQVTLSCSPISGHRSVSWYQQTPGQGLQFLFEYFSETQRNKGNFPGRFSGRQFSNSRSEMNVSTLELGDSALYLCASSLSSYEQYFGPGTRLTVT.

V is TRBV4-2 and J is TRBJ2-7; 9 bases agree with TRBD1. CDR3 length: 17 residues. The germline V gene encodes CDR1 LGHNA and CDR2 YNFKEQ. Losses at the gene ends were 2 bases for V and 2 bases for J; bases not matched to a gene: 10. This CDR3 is CASSQQGQGLFPYEQYF. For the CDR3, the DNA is TGTGCCAGCAGCCAACAGGGACAGGGACTATTTCCCTACGAGCAGTACTTC.

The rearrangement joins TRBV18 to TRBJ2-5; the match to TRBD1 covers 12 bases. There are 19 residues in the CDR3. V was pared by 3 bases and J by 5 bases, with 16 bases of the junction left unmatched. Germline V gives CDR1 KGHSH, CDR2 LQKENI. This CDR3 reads CASSPQATLGTGGAETQYF. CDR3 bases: TGTGCCAGCTCACCCCAGGCGACGCTCGGGACAGGGGGCGCGGAGACCCAGTACTTC.

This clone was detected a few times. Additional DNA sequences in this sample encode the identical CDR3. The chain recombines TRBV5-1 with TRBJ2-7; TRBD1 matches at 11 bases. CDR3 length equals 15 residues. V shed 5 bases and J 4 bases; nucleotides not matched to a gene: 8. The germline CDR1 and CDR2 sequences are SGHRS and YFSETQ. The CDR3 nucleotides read TGCGCCAGCAGTTTGACCGGGACAGGGGGATACGAGCAGTACTTC. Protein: CASSLTGTGGYEQYF.

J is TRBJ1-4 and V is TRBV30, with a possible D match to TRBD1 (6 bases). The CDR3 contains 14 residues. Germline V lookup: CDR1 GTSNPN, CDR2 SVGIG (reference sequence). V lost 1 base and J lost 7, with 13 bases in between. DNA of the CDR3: TGTGCCTGGAGTGGACAGGCGCGGTCTGAAAAACTGTTTTTT. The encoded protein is CAWSGQARSEKLFF. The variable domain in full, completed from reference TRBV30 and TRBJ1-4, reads SQTIHQWPATLVQPVGSPLSLECTVEGTSNPNLYWYRQAAGRGLQLLFYSVGIGQISSEVPQNLSASRPQDRQFILSSKKLLLSDSGFYLCAWSGQARSEKLFFGSGTQLSVL.

This CDR3 reads CASSLYGTAGSGANVLTF. DNA of the CDR3: TGTGCCAGCTCACTCTATGGGACGGCGGGCTCTGGGGCCAACGTCCTGACTTTC. The rearrangement links TRBV18 to TRBJ2-6, with D possibly being TRBD1 or TRBD2 (5 bases each). The V gene's germline CDR1 is KGHSH and CDR2 LQKENI. The CDR3 runs 18 residues. Trimming shortened V by 4 bases and J by 0 bases, and 16 bases separated the two germline ends.

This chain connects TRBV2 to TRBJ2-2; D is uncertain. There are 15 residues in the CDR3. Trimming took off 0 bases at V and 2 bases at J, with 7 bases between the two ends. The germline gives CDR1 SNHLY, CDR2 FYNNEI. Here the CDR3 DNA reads TGTGCCAGCAGTGAAGCGCCCAGAAACACCGGGGAGCTGTTTTTT. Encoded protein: CASSEAPRNTGELFF.

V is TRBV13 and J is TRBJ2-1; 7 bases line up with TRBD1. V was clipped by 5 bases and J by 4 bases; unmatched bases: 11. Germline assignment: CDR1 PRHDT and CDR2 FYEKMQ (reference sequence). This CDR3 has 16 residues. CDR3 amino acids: CASSGKTGTVYNEQFF. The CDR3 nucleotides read TGTGCCAGCAGCGGAAAAACCGGGACAGTATACAATGAGCAGTTCTTC.

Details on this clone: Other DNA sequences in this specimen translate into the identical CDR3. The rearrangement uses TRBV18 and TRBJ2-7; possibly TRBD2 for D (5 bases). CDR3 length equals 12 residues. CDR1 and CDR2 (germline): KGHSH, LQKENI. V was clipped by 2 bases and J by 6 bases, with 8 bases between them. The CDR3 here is CASSPEGSEQYF. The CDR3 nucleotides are TGTGCCAGCTCACCAGAGGGATCCGAGCAGTACTTC.

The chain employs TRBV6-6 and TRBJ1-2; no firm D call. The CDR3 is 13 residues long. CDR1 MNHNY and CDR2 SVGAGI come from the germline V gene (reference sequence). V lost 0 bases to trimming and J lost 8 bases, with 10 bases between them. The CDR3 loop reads CASSYSDSGGYTF. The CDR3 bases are TGTGCCAGCAGTTACTCGGACTCTGGAGGCTACACCTTC.

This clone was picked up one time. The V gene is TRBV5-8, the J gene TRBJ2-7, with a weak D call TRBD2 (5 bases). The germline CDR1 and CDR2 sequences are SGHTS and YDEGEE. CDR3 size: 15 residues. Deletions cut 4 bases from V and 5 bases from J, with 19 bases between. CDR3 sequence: CASSHRWASRDEQYF. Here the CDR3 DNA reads TGTGCCAGCAGCCACCGATGGGCTTCGAGGGACGAGCAGTACTTC.

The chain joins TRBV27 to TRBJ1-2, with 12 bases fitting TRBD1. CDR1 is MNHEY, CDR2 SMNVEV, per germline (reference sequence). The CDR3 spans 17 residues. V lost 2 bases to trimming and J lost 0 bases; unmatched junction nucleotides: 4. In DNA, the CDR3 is TGTGCCAGCAGTTTAGGGGACAGGGGGCGGCCTAACTATGGCTACACCTTC. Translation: CASSLGDRGRPNYGYTF.

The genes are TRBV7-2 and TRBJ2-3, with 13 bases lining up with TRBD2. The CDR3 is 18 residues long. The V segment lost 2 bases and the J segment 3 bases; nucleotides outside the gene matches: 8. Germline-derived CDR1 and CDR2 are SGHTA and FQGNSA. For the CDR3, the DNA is TGTGCCAGCAGCTTAACCCGGACTAGCGGGAGTCGGACAGATACGCAGTATTTT. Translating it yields CASSLTRTSGSRTDTQYF.

This chain's CDR3 is CASSVDSGPYNEQFF. The CDR3 DNA is TGTGCCAGCAGTGTGGATAGCGGGCCGTACAATGAGCAGTTCTTC. The chain carries TRBV2 and TRBJ2-1; 7 positions match TRBD2. The CDR3 loop spans 15 amino acids. CDR1 SNHLY and CDR2 FYNNEI come from the germline V gene. The J segment lost 4 bases and the V segment lost 4 bases, leaving 7 bases of the junction unmatched.